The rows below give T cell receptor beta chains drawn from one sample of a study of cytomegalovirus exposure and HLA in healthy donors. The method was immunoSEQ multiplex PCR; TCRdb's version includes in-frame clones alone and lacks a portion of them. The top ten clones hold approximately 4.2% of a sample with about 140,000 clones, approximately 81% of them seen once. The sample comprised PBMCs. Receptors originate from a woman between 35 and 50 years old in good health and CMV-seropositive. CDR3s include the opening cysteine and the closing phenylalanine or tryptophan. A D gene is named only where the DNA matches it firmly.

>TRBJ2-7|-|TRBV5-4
TGTGCCAGCAGCTTGGATCGGGTTAACGAGCAGTACTTC
CASSLDRVNEQYF
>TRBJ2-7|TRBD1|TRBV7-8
TGTGCCAGCAGCCTCTGGACAGGACACGAGCAGTACTTC
CASSLWTGHEQYF
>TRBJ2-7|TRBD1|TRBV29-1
TGCAGCGTTAGGGGACAGGGTAAGCACGAGCAGTACTTC
CSVRGQGKHEQYF
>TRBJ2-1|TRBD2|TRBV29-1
TGCAGCGTTAAGCGCGGGGGATCCTACAATGAGCAGTTCTTC
CSVKRGGSYNEQFF
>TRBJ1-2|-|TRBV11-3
TGTGCCAGCAGCTTAGTGACAGAAGATAAAAATTACACGTTTAACTATGGCTACACCTTC
CASSLVTEDKNYTFNYGYTF
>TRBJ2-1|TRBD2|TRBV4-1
TGCGCCAGCAGCTCTGGACTAGCGGAGGCCTACAATGAGCAGTTCTTC
CASSSGLAEAYNEQFF
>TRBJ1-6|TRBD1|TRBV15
TGTGCCACCAGCAATCGACAGGGGGCTCATTCACCCCTCCACTTT
CATSNRQGAHSPLHF
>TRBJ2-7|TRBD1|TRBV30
TGTGCCCGCCAACACAGGGGGCGCGACGAGCAGTACTTC
CARQHRGRDEQYF
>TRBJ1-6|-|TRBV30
TGTGCCTGGAGTGTACAGCCGCTCTTATCACCCCTCCACTTT
CAWSVQPLLSPLHF
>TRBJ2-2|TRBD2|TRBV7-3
TGTGCCAGCAGTCGGACTAGCGGGGCGAGCACCGGGGAGCTGTTTTTT
CASSRTSGASTGELFF
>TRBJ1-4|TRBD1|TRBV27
TGTGCCAGCAGTGAGGGACAGTATACAACTAATGAAAAACTGTTTTTT
CASSEGQYTTNEKLFF